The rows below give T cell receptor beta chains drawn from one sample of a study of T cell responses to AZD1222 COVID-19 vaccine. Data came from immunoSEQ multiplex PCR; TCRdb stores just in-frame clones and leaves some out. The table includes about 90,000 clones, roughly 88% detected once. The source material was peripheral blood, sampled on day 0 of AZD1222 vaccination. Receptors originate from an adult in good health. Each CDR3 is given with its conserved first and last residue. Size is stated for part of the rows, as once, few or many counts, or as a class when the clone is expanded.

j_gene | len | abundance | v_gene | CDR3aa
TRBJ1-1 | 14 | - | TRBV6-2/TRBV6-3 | CASSYRGMNTEAFF
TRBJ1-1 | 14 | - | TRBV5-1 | CASSTGQRNTEAFF
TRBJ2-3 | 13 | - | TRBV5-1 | CASRRSSTDTQYF
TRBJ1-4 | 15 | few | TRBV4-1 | CASSLWRHRTEKLFF
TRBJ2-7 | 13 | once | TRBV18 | CASSPAAAYEQYF
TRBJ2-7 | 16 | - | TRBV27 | CASSPRVGASPYEQYF
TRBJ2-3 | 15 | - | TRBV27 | CASRSLGGRLDTQYF
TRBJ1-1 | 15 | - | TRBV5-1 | CASRWGDREGTEAFF
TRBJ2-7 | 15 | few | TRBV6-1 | CASSDRVAGNYEQYF
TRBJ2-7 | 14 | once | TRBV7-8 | CASSLRGQFYEQYF
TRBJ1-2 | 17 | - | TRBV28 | CASSPGTASAGDYGYTF
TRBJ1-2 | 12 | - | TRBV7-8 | CASSLDRTHHTF
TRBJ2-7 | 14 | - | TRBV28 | CASSPSGSRDEQYF
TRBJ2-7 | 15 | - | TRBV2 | CASKDGTGHSYEQYF
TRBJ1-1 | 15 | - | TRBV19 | CASSIDPGKRPEAFF
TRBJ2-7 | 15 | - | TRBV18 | CASSRLEGVAYEQYF
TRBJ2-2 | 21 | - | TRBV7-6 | CASSLVGASGRAGRGTGELFF
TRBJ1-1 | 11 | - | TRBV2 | CASISYTEAFF
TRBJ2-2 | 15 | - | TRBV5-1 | CASSSGLAVTGELFF
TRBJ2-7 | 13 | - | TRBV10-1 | CASSRGQGYEQYF
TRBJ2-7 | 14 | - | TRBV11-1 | CASSTDRSFYEQYF
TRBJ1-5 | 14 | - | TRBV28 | CASSRSTLQGPQHF
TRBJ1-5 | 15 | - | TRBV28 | CASSFSDYSNQPQHF
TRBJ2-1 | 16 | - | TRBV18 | CASSPPGPRMANEQFF
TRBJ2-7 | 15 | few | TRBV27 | CASRVVGQGIYEQYF
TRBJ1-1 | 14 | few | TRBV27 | CASSLTGGSTEAFF
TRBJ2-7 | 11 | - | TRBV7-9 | CASSFTGEQYF
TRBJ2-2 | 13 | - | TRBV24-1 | CATSVKHTGELFF
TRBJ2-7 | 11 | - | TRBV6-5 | CASYNMGEQYF
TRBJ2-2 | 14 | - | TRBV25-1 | CASSESGGTGELFF
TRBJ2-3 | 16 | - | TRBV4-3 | CASSQGTSGGTDTQYF
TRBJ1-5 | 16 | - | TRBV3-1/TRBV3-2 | CASSHLDGAPHQPQHF
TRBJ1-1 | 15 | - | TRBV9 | CASSVVSTMNTEAFF
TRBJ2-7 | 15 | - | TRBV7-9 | CASSGTGTGTYEQYF
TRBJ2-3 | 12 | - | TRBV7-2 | CASRRSTDTQYF
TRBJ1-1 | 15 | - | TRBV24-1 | CATSDSPGFSTEAFF
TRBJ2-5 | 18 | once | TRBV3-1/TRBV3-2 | CASSQGLGAGGPRETQYF
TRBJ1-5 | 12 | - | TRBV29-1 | CSVSQGLEPQHF
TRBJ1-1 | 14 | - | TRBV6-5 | CASSRGQGNTEAFF
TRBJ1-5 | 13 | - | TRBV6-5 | CASSYERGQPQHF
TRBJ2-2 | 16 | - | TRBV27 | CASSPLAGVPRGELFF
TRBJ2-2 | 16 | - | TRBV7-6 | CASSLFGGANTGELFF